This TCR beta chain emerged from a study of blood T cell repertoires in COVID-19. Study information: Nucleic acid was either cDNA or gDNA, and it came from T cells, B-cell-depleted T cells, or PBMCs.

There are 15 residues in the CDR3. Germline V gene data show CDR1 as SGDLS and CDR2 as YYNGEE. J gave up 5 bases and V 0 bases, and 3 bases lay outside the gene matches. Study members were between roughly 18 and 100 years old and lived in approximately 25 US regions. The recovered donors of Cohort 3 showed two negative PCRs, clearance, or symptom resolution. Here immunoSEQ multiplex PCR was the method, and the copy in TCRdb shows in-frame clones only, minus some. The sample holds over 250,000 clones, about 88% seen once. This chain connects TRBV9 to TRBJ2-2; 8 bases are a match to TRBD2. The TCR was taken from a man in his sixties who had recovered from COVID-19. Source material: PBMCs or T cells enriched from blood (not recorded which). CDR3 sequence (DNA): TGTGCCAGCAGCGTAGCGCTAGCGGGTACCGGGGAGCTGTTTTTT. Its translation: CASSVALAGTGELFF.